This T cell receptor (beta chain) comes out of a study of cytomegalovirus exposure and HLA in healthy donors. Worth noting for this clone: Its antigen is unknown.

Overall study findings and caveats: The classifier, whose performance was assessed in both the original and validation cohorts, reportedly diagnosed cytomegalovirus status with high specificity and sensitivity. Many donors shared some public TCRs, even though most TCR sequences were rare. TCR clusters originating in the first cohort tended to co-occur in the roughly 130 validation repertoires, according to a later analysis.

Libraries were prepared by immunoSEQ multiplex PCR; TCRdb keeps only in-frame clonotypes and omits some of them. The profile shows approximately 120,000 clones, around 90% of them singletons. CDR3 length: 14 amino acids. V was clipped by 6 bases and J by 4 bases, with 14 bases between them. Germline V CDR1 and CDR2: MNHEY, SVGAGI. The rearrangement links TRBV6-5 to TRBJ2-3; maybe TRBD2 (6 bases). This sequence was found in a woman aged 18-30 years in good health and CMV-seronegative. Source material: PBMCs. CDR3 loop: CASSRRTGADTQYF. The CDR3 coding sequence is TGTGCCAGCAGCCGAAGGACGGGGGCAGATACGCAGTATTTT.